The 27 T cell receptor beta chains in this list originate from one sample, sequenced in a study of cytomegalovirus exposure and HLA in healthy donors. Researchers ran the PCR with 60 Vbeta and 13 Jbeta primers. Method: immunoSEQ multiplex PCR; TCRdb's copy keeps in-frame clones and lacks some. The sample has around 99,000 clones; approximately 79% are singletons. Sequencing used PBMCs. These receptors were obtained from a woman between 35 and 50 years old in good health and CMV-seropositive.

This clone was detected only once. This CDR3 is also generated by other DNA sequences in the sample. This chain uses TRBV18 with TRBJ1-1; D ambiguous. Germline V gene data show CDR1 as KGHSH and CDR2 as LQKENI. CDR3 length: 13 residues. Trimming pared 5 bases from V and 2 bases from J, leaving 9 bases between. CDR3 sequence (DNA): TGTGCCAGCTCAAGCGATAGTAACACTGAAGCTTTCTTT. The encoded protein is CASSSDSNTEAFF.

The CDR3 sequence: CASSWSLRRDGYTF. As DNA, the CDR3 is TGTGCCAGCAGCTGGTCTCTACGCCGGGATGGCTACACCTTC. This rearrangement joins TRBV7-9 to TRBJ1-2; D remains unclear. The V and J ends lost 4 bases and 6 bases respectively, with 15 bases between them. CDR3 size: 14 residues. CDR1 SEHNR and CDR2 FQNEAQ come from the germline V gene (reference sequence).

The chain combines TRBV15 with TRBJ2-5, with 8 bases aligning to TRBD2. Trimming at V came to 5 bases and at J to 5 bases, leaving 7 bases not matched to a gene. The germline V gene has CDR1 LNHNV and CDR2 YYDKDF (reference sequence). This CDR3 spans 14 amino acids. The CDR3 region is CATSLGLGGETQYF. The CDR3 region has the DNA TGTGCCACCAGCTTGGGACTAGGAGGGGAGACCCAGTACTTC. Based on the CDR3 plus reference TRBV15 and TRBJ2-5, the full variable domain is DAMVIQNPRYQVTQFGKPVTLSCSQTLNHNVMYWYQQKSSQAPKLLFHYYDKDFNNEADTPDNFQSRRPNTSFCFLDIRSPGLGDTAMYLCATSLGLGGETQYFGPGTRLLVL.

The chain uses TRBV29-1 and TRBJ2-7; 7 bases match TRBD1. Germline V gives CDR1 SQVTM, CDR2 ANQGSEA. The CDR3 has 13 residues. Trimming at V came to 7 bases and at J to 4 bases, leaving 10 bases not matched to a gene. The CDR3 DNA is TGCAGCGCCGGGGACAGTGAGAGGTACGAGCAGTACTTC. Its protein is CSAGDSERYEQYF.

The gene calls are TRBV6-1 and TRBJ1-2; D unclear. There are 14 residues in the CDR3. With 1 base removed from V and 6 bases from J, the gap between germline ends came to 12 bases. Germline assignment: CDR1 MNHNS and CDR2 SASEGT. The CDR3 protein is CASSEGYPANGYTF. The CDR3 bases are TGTGCCAGCAGTGAAGGGTATCCCGCTAATGGCTACACCTTC.

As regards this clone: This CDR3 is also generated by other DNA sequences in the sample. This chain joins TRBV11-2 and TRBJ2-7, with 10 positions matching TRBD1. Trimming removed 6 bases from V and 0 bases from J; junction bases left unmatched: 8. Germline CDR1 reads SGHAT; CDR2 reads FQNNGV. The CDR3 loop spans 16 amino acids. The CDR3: CASSDPGQGTSYEQYF. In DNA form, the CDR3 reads TGTGCCAGCAGTGACCCGGGACAGGGGACCTCCTACGAGCAGTACTTC.

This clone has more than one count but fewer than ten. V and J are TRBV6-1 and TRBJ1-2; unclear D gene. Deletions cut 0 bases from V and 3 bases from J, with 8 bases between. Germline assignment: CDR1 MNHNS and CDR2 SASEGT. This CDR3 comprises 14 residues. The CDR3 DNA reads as TGTGCCAGCAGTGAAGCTTACGCGGACTATGGCTACACCTTC. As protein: CASSEAYADYGYTF.

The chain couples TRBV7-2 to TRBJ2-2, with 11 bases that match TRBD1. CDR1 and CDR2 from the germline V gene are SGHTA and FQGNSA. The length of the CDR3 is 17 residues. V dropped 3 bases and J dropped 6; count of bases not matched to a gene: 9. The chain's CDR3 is CASSFELRTGGAGELFF. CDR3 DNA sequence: TGTGCCAGCAGCTTCGAACTCCGGACAGGGGGCGCCGGGGAGCTGTTTTTT.

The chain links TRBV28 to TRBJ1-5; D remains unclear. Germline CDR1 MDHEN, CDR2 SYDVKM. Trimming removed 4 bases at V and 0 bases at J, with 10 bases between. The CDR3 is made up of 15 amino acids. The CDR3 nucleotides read TGTGCCAGCAGTTACCCCGGGTATAGCAATCAGCCCCAGCATTTT. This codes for CASSYPGYSNQPQHF.

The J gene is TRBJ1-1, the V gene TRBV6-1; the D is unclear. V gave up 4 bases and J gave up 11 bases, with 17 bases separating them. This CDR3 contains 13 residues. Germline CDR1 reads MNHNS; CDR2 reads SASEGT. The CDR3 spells CASSVESPPIAFF. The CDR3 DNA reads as TGTGCCAGCAGTGTAGAGTCGCCGCCGATTGCTTTCTTT.

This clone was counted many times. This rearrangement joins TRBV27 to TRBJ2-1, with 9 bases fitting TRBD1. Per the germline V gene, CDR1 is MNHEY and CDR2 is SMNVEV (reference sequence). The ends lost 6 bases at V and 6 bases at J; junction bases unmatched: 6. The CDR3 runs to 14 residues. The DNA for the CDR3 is TGTGCCAGCAGCTCCGGGACAGGGTCCAATGAGCAGTTCTTC. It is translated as CASSSGTGSNEQFF.

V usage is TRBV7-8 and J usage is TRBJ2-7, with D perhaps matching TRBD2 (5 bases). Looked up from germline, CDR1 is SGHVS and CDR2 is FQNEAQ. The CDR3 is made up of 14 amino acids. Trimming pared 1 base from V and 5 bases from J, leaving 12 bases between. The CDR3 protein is CASSLVALNNEQYF. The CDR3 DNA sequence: TGTGCCAGCAGCTTAGTAGCGCTTAACAACGAGCAGTACTTC.

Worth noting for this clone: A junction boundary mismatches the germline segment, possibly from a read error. CDR3 bases: TGTGCCAGCAGAAAGACAGGGAACCCTGAAGCTTTCTTT. Its protein is CASRKTGNPEAFF. The V and J genes are TRBV6-5 and TRBJ1-1, with TRBD1 identical over 7 bases. Germline values: CDR1 MNHEY, CDR2 SVGAGI. This CDR3 is 13 amino acids long.

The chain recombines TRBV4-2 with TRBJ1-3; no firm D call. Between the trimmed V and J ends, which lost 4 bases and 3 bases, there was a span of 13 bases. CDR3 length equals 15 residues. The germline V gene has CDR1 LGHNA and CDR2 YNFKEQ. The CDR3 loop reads CASSRGRNYGNTIYF. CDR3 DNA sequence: TGTGCCAGCAGCCGCGGCAGAAATTATGGAAACACCATATATTTT.

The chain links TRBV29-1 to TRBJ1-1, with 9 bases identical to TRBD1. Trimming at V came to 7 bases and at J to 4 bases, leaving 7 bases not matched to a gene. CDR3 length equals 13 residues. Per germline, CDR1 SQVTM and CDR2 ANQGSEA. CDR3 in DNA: TGCAGCGCTGTTGGACAGGGGATCACTGAAGCTTTCTTT. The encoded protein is CSAVGQGITEAFF.

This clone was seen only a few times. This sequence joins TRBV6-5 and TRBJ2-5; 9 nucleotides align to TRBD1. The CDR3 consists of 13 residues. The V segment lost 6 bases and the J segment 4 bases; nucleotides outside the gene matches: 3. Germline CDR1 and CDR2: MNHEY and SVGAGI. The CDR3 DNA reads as TGTGCCAGCAGCTACAGGGGGCCAGAGACCCAGTACTTC. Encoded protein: CASSYRGPETQYF.

This chain's CDR3 is CAWTLAGPAGNSPLHF. The CDR3 DNA reads TGTGCCTGGACCCTAGCCGGGCCAGCAGGAAATTCACCCCTCCACTTT. The chain has TRBV30 and TRBJ1-6; D ambiguous. V was shortened by 4 bases and J by 7 bases, with 20 bases between the two germline ends. Germline V lookup: CDR1 GTSNPN, CDR2 SVGIG (reference sequence). CDR3 size: 16 residues.

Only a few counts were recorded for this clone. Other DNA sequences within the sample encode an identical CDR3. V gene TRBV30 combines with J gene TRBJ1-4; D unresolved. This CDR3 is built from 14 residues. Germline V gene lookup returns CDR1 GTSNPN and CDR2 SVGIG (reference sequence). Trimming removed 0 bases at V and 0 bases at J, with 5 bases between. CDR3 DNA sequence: TGTGCCTGGAGTGTGAGCTCAACTAATGAAAAACTGTTTTTT. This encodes CAWSVSSTNEKLFF.

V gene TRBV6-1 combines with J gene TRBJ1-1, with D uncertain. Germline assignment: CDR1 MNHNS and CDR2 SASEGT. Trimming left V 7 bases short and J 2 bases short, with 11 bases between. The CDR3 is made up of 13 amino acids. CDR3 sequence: CASTQEANTEAFF. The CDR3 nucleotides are TGTGCCAGCACCCAGGAGGCAAACACTGAAGCTTTCTTT.

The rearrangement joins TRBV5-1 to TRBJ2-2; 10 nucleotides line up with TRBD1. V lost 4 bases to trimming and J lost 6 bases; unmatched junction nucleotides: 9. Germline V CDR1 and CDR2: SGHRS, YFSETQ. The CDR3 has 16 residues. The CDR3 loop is CASSVGQGSVPGELFF. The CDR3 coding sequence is TGCGCCAGCAGCGTGGGACAGGGGAGCGTTCCCGGGGAGCTGTTTTTT.

The CDR3 loop is CASSYGESNIQYF. CDR3 nucleotide sequence: TGTGCCAGCAGTTACGGTGAGAGCAACATTCAGTACTTC. J is TRBJ2-4 and V is TRBV6-5, with D uncertain. The CDR3 consists of 13 residues. Germline CDR1 MNHEY, CDR2 SVGAGI. The V end was cut by 2 bases, the J end by 7 bases, with 9 bases between.

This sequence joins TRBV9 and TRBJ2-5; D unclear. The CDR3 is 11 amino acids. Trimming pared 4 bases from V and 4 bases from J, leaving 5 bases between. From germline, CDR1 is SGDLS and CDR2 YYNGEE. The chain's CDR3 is CASSTGETQYF. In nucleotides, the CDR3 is TGTGCCAGCAGCACGGGAGAGACCCAGTACTTC.

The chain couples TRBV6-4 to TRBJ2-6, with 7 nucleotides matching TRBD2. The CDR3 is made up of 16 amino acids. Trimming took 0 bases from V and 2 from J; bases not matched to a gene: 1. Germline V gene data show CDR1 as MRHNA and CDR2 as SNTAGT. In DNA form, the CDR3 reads TGTGCCAGCAGTGACTCGGGGGGGGCTGGGGCCAACGTCCTGACTTTC. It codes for CASSDSGGAGANVLTF.

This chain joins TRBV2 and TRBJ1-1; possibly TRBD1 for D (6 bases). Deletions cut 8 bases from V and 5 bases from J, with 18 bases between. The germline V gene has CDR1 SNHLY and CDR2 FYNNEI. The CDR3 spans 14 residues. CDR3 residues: CASSRDTFGTEAFF. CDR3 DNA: TGTGCCAGCTCCCGGGACACCTTTGGGACTGAAGCTTTCTTT.

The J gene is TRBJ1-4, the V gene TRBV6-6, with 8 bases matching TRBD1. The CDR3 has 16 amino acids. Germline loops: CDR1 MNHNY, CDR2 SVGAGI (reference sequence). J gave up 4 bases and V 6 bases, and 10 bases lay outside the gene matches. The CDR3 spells CASRHGGTGDNEKLFF. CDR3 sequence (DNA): TGTGCCAGCAGACACGGAGGGACAGGAGATAATGAAAAACTGTTTTTT.

The DNA of the CDR3 is TGTGCCACCCAGCCCACAGGGTATAATTCACCCCTCCACTTT. This translates into CATQPTGYNSPLHF. The chain recombines TRBV6-5 with TRBJ1-6; D is possibly TRBD1 (6 bases). CDR1 is MNHEY and CDR2 is SVGAGI in the germline V gene. Trimming removed 10 bases from V and 4 bases from J, with 14 bases in between. This CDR3 is built from 14 residues.

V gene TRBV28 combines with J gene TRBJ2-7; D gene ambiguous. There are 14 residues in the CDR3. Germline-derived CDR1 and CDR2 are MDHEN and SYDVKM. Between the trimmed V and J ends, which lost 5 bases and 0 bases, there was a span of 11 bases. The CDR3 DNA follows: TGTGCCAGCAGTCCCCCCCGTCGCTCCTACGAGCAGTACTTC. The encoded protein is CASSPPRRSYEQYF.